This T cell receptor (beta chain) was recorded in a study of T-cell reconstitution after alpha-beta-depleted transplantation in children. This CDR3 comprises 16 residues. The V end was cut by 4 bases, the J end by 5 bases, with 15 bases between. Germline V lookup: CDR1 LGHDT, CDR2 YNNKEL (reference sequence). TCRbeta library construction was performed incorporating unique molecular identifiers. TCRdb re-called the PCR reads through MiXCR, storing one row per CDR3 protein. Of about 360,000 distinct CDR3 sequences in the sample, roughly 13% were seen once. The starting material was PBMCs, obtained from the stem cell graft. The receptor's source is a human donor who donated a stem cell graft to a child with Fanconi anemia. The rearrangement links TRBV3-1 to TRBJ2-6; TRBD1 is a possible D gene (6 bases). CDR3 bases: TGTGCCAGCAGCCCTCGAGGGGGTATACGGGCCAACGTCCTGACTTTC. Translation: CASSPRGGIRANVLTF.